This T cell receptor (beta chain) was captured in a study of blood T cell repertoires in COVID-19. The wider study: The samples span acute and convalescent COVID-19 from the United States, Italy and Spain.

As originally analysed: How many nucleated cells were present was estimated from reference gene primer amplification. Method: immunoSEQ multiplex PCR; TCRdb's copy keeps in-frame clones and lacks some. The V and J calls and clone size were taken over from that table, and D and trimming were inferred from the DNA. Of some 330,000 clones detected, approximately 87% appear once; the ten largest clones hold 1.9%. The CDR3 is made up of 16 amino acids. Germline V gene lookup returns CDR1 MNHNS and CDR2 SASEGT. J was trimmed by 5 bases and V by 4 bases; bases with no gene match: 12. This TCR derives from a man aged 35-49 years in a cohort exposed to, infected with or recovered from COVID-19 (not recorded which). The sequenced material came from PBMCs or T cells enriched from blood (not recorded which). V gene TRBV6-1 combines with J gene TRBJ1-1; 8 bases map to TRBD1. CDR3: CASSARLDRAGTEAFF. The CDR3, as DNA: TGTGCCAGCAGTGCCCGACTGGACAGGGCGGGAACTGAAGCTTTCTTT.